This T cell receptor beta chain was documented in a study of cytomegalovirus exposure and HLA in healthy donors (dated by TCRdb to 2017 to 2019). Looking at the study overall: An earlier analysis of under 600 of the donors reported about 290 Gb of sequence data and about 100 million unique TCR beta sequences from about 180 million T cells. A later genetic analysis took genome-wide SNP genotypes for about 65% of the 666 donors and used that subset as a discovery cohort. A later analysis re-examined previously published TCR beta repertoires from roughly 720 donors and added high-resolution HLA genotyping to investigate patterns of TCR occurrence. To predict cytomegalovirus infection status, the study brought together high-throughput TCR immunosequencing, statistical association of individual TCRs with disease status, and machine learning. Among 300 to 500 genotyped donors of the cohort, an average of approximately 220,000 unique TCR beta nucleotide sequences was sequenced per donor, of which about 18% were non-productive. The genetic ancestry cluster associated with self-reported Caucasian donors included approximately 85% of the 300 to 400 genotyped donors. Typing coverage varied by locus: about 620-640 donors for A, B, C, DRB1 and DQB1; approximately 500 for DQA1; around 610 for DPA1; 450 to 480 for DPB1. Both class I and class II loci were covered by HLA typing, at four-digit resolution. Roughly 5 DR-DQ haplotypes were handled as single units for association and clustering, since linkage in the cohort was strong. The study aimed to test whether signatures of past pathogen exposure could be identified by cataloging public T cell receptors. In the later analysis, no new phenotypic data were used to find candidate immune exposures; instead, reliance was placed on TCR beta sequences and their occurrence across donors. All discovery cohort repertoires had been generated using a single sequencing platform. Around 330 gigabases of sequencing data and 70 million to 95 million unique TCR sequences made up an early release that covered nearly 650 HLA-typed donors. The T cell repertoires of under 700 subjects were profiled by immunosequencing and related to cytomegalovirus serostatus. Alongside the repertoire data, information on donor age, sex, ethnicity and CMV serostatus was compiled. An earlier analysis of fewer than 700 of the donors applied high-throughput TCR beta sequencing to assess whether each TCR beta V gene segment acted as functional or pseudogenic. In addition to the first cohort of around 670 subjects, a separate validation cohort of 130 or so different subjects was used. What the authors observed across the whole study: Assigning TCR associations to individual alleles was difficult when HLA alleles, especially DR and DQ, strongly co-occurred. A later analysis reported that several top co-occurrence clusters appeared linked to parvovirus B19, influenza, CMV and Epstein-Barr virus. The authors suggested that the approach could potentially be generalized to other disease states and immunological phenotypes. This cohort had only TCR beta chains sequenced, and the lack of alpha or paired-chain data limited which features could be detected. A further reported finding was that TCR beta sequences accurately predicted the HLA-A and HLA-B alleles for most subjects in the first cohort. A later analysis found that most CMV-associated TCR beta chains appeared HLA-restricted, with HLA associations seemingly driven largely by CMV exposure. Most TCR sequences were seen in very few donors, while some public TCRs were found in many individuals. Because counts were too low, roughly 18 rarely observed V segments, including chromosome 9 orphons, were left out of the earlier analysis of several hundred of the donors. A later genetic analysis reported fewer N-insertions in productive TCRs among donors in an Asian-associated ancestry cluster than the roughly 720-donor mean. V-gene and J-gene trimming of TCR beta chains was associated with a missense DCLRE1C variant in a later genetic analysis, and the association was replicated in an independent cohort. Three of the identified cytomegalovirus-associated TCR beta chains were confirmed in vitro to be specific for cytomegalovirus antigens. In both the original and validation cohorts, the classifier was reported to diagnose cytomegalovirus status with high specificity and sensitivity. The study listed 164 TCR beta chains as associated with cytomegalovirus. In a later analysis, the rate of TCR association differed among HLA loci, with DRB1 alleles having the most associated TCRs and HLA-C alleles having the fewest. Some IMGT-functional V segments, including TRBV6-2 and TRBV6-3, could not be told apart with the 87-base-pair reads, so those segments were excluded. Specific HLA alleles were associated with more than 15,000 TCR beta sequences at a false discovery rate of 0.05 in a later analysis. A group of highly shared sequence variants was considered likely to be a technical artifact of the sequencing pipeline. Because HLA typing was missing for some donors at each locus, association tests included only the typed subset. An earlier analysis of around 600 of the donors showed that most TCR beta V segments appeared in productive rearrangements either about 87% or about 30% of the time, which broadly matched IMGT annotations. CMV serostatus was the only immune exposure information available for the cohort. Linkage disequilibrium might explain the correlated functional status among segregating V segments, but an unknown experimental factor could not be ruled out. A later analysis found that HLA-associated TCR beta chains were more clonally expanded and had lower generation probabilities than equally common non-associated chains. Presence/absence analyses assumed roughly uniform sequencing depth across donors, an assumption that may not hold.

About this clone itself: The antigen this receptor binds is unknown. Within one base of it there is no much larger clone, and no base qualities were kept.

Library creation used the immunoSEQ multiplex PCR assay. The multiplex PCR relied on a mix of 60 forward primers for TCR Vbeta segments and 13 reverse primers for TCR Jbeta segments. A multiplex PCR assay on genomic DNA amplified the CDR3 region of rearranged TCR beta genes. Amplified TCR beta libraries were sequenced as 87-base-pair reads on the Illumina HiSeq System. Under the source paper's analysis protocol: A later analysis tallied tens of millions of unique TCR beta chains across the 600 to 700 repertoires, and some 10 million of those chains were shared by two or more donors. To remove PCR and sequencing errors, raw reads were error-corrected and collapsed into unique sequences using a nearest-neighbor algorithm that merged closely related sequences. V, D and J gene segments were assigned by aligning CDR3 sequences to IMGT reference sequences. For a sequence to be retained, a match of at least six nucleotides was required to both a V gene segment and a J gene segment. Rearrangements were classified as productive when the CDR3 lacked stop codons and remained in frame with V and J, and all other rearrangements were classified as non-productive. CDR3 was defined by IMGT convention, running from the second conserved V-encoded cysteine to the conserved J-encoded phenylalanine. The earlier analysis of about 640 of the donors excluded any sequence lacking an unambiguous match to a single V gene segment. An earlier analysis of a few hundred of the donors called V segments functional above 56.7% productive rearrangements and segregating when the between-donor standard deviation exceeded 5%. A statistical classification framework was developed to diagnose cytomegalovirus status using the catalog of TCR beta chain sequences. In a later analysis, V and J genes were assigned by comparing TCR nucleotide sequences against IMGT/GENE-DB human TR gene sequences. A later analysis assigned CDR3 sequences and most-parsimonious VDJ recombination scenarios with the TCRdist pipeline. A later analysis defined each TCR beta chain by its CDR3 amino acid sequence plus V-gene family, and excluded reads lacking a unique V-gene family. To address suspected cross-contamination and a sequencing artifact, a later analysis removed approximately 590 highly shared, low-generation-probability nucleotide sequences. In a later analysis, a clonal expansion index for each public chain was calculated from normalized within-repertoire ranks of inferred template counts. A later analysis computed generation probabilities with a VDJ recombination model fitted to out-of-frame rearrangements, and checked the results against IGoR. A later analysis scored TCR-TCR, TCR-HLA and TCR-CMV co-occurrence with hypergeometric tests, applying a repertoire-size bias correction to TCR pairs. To estimate false discovery rates, a later analysis permuted the HLA or CMV assignments 20 times. In a later analysis, co-occurring TCRs were grouped with DBSCAN, and TCRdist sequence similarity was added when clustering was performed within HLA-allele-positive subsets. For co-occurrence clustering, repertoires with fewer than 30,000 or more than 120,000 public chains were excluded, along with four to six repertoires with anomalous nucleotide sharing. Here the immuneACCESS table is served through TCRdb, limited to in-frame sequences with V and J called. Missing clones are a known gap in these copies; in checked studies unresolved V genes cover under half, and the rest lacks a known reason. That table gives V, J and clone size, and the DNA gave D and trimming. In this sample the table shows approximately 200,000 clones, about 81% of which occur a single time. About 2% of the sample is taken by the ten largest.

The cohort comprised fewer than 750 healthy bone marrow donors. At the time of sampling, every cohort member was nominally healthy, though immune exposures that went unrecorded were likely present. The donor tested CMV seropositive and was one of the 289 seropositive cohort members. Every donor gave a peripheral blood sample, and the peripheral blood mononuclear cells from that sample were used for TCR beta sequencing. The Qiagen DNeasy Blood Extraction Kit was used to extract genomic DNA from the blood cell samples. The CDR3 goes from the cysteine to the phenylalanine over 12 residues. Only the CDR3 part of the read is kept: 36 bases, read in frame from the first base. Trimming at the junction amounts to 4 bases on V and 7 bases on J, and the germline ends lie 8 bases apart. The germline V gene supplies CDR1 MDHEN and CDR2 SYDVKM.

Sequences were obtained from PBMCs. This receptor chain uses TRBV28 and TRBJ2-1, and TRBD1 may be the D gene, going by 6 matching bases. The clonotype originates from a woman aged 18-29 years in good health and CMV-seropositive. The nucleotide sequence is TGTGCCAGCAGTTCGCAGGGGAATGAGCAGTTCTTC. Its coded protein is CASSSQGNEQFF.